This TCR beta chain appears in the sequencing data of a study of cytomegalovirus exposure and HLA in healthy donors. Findings of the study overall: Within an earlier analysis, most TCR beta V segments proved productive either about 87% or about 30% of the time.

The primer mix had 60 Vbeta and 13 Jbeta primers. The assay was immunoSEQ multiplex PCR, and TCRdb's table has in-frame clones only and misses some. In the table there are about 130,000 clones, about 76% of which are singletons. Germline CDR1 reads LNHNV; CDR2 reads YYDKDF (reference sequence). The CDR3 extends over 15 amino acids. V gave up 5 bases and J gave up 7 bases, with 17 bases separating them. This clone was counted a few times. Its antigen is unknown. The chain links TRBV15 to TRBJ2-2, with D perhaps matching TRBD2 (5 bases). This TCR derives from a man aged 35 to 55 in good health and CMV-seropositive. Sequenced material: PBMCs. DNA for the CDR3: TGTGCCACCAGCCTTAGCGCTTCAGAGATCGGGGAGCTGTTTTTT. This sequence encodes CATSLSASEIGELFF.